This passage covers 21 T cell receptor beta chains from one sample sequenced in a study of response to subunit inactivated influenza vaccine. MiXCR, applied by TCRdb to the RT-PCR reads, yields one record per CDR3 protein. This sample yields some 180,000 distinct CDR3 sequences, of which roughly 8.7% are seen a single time; 9.5% to 13% belongs to the top ten. Specimen: non-naive T cells sorted from PBMCs, collected on the day of vaccination. These receptors were collected from a man aged 50 to 60 who received an inactivated influenza vaccine.

This chain connects TRBV2 to TRBJ2-5; D gene unclear. CDR1 is SNHLY and CDR2 is FYNNEI in the germline V gene. The CDR3 is 15 residues long. V was clipped by 0 bases and J by 1 base, with 9 bases between them. The CDR3 bases are TGTGCCAGCAGTGAAGCGCGTGCCTCCCAAGAGACCCAGTACTTC. Protein sequence: CASSEARASQETQYF.

The chain recombines TRBV4-1 with TRBJ2-1, with D possibly being TRBD1 (5 bases). The germline V gene has CDR1 MGHRA and CDR2 YSYEKL. The CDR3 is made up of 15 amino acids. Trimming removed 1 base at V and 7 bases at J, with 14 bases between. In DNA form, the CDR3 reads TGCGCCAGCAGCCAAGGGGGCCTCATCTCTAATGAGCAGTTCTTC. Amino acid sequence: CASSQGGLISNEQFF.

The rearrangement uses TRBV7-2 and TRBJ2-3; the match to TRBD2 covers 7 bases. Germline CDR1 SGHTA, CDR2 FQGNSA. This CDR3 has 14 residues. V lost 3 bases and J lost 6; bases outside the gene matches: 6. CDR3: CASSFARGYDTQYF. For the CDR3, the DNA is TGTGCCAGCAGCTTTGCGCGGGGGTATGATACGCAGTATTTT.

CDR3 amino acids: CASRLAGVNEQFF. The CDR3 DNA sequence: TGTGCCAGTAGACTAGCGGGCGTCAATGAGCAGTTCTTC. The chain uses TRBV2 and TRBJ2-1; 10 nucleotides match TRBD2. CDR3 size: 13 residues. Germline loops: CDR1 SNHLY, CDR2 FYNNEI. J was trimmed by 6 bases and V by 9 bases; bases with no gene match: 5.

This clonotype was counted at least ten times. The chain has TRBV30 and TRBJ2-7; D is possibly TRBD1 (8 bases). From germline, CDR1 is GTSNPN and CDR2 SVGIG (reference sequence). With 6 bases removed from V and 2 bases from J, the gap between germline ends came to 23 bases. The CDR3 covers 16 residues. CDR3 amino acids: CACNPTSGTGTYEQYF. CDR3 sequence (DNA): TGTGCCTGCAACCCTACCAGCGGGACAGGTACCTACGAGCAGTACTTC.

CDR3 residues: CSARWVLAELSEQFF. The CDR3 DNA follows: TGCAGTGCTAGATGGGTCCTAGCGGAGCTTAGTGAGCAGTTCTTC. The V call is TRBV20-1, the J call TRBJ2-1, with 7 nucleotides matching TRBD2. Per germline, CDR1 DFQATT and CDR2 SNEGSKA (reference sequence). This CDR3 has 15 amino acids. J was trimmed by 9 bases and V by 2 bases; bases with no gene match: 13.

The DNA for the CDR3 is TGTGCCAGCAGCTTGGGACTAGCGGGGGGAGGATACAATGAGCAGTTCTTC. It yields the protein CASSLGLAGGGYNEQFF. The V and J genes are TRBV7-2 and TRBJ2-1, with 15 bases identical to TRBD2. Unmatched junction bases numbered 4, after V lost 3 bases and J lost 4 bases. Germline V gene lookup returns CDR1 SGHTA and CDR2 FQGNSA. The CDR3 runs 17 residues.

This clonotype was counted a few times. The J gene is TRBJ1-5, the V gene TRBV20-1; TRBD1 matches at 7 bases. V dropped 2 bases and J dropped 1; count of bases not matched to a gene: 11. The CDR3 loop spans 17 amino acids. The germline CDR1 and CDR2 sequences are DFQATT and SNEGSKA (reference sequence). CDR3 in amino acids: CSARRDSLGGSNQPQHF. CDR3 bases: TGCAGTGCTAGACGGGACAGCCTGGGGGGGAGCAATCAGCCCCAGCATTTT.

The CDR3 DNA reads TGTGCCAGCAGCTCGACAGGGCGAGAGACCCAGTACTTC. Amino acid sequence: CASSSTGRETQYF. The chain employs TRBV7-2 and TRBJ2-5; 7 positions match TRBD1. Germline CDR1 and CDR2: SGHTA and FQGNSA. The CDR3 spans 13 residues. V lost 4 bases to trimming and J lost 4 bases; unmatched junction nucleotides: 3.

The chain has TRBV7-2 and TRBJ2-3, with unresolved D. The CDR3 consists of 14 residues. V lost 5 bases and J lost 1, with 10 bases in between. In germline, CDR1 is SGHTA, CDR2 FQGNSA. CDR3 amino acids: CASSLGPGTDTQYF. The DNA for the CDR3 is TGTGCCAGCAGCCTCGGACCCGGCACAGATACGCAGTATTTT.

The rearrangement links TRBV28 to TRBJ2-4; a possible D gene is TRBD1 (5 bases). V was cut by 10 bases and J by 0 bases, with 16 bases left in between. This CDR3 region has 15 residues. The germline CDR1 and CDR2 sequences are MDHEN and SYDVKM. The CDR3 protein is CATSDGALAKNIQYF. CDR3 bases: TGTGCCACCAGCGATGGGGCCCTAGCCAAAAACATTCAGTACTTC.

The V call is TRBV6-2 or TRBV6-3, the J call TRBJ2-5; D call uncertain. Trimming cost V 7 bases and J 1 base, with 10 bases left between them. Per germline, CDR1 MNHEY and CDR2 SVGEGT. There are 13 residues in the CDR3. CDR3 region: CASTPTSQETQYF. The CDR3 DNA is TGTGCCAGCACCCCGACCAGCCAAGAGACCCAGTACTTC.

The chain is built from TRBV27 and TRBJ2-7, with 9 nucleotides matching TRBD2. Trimming at V came to 5 bases and at J to 3 bases, leaving 11 bases not matched to a gene. The CDR3 is 16 amino acids. Germline loops: CDR1 MNHEY, CDR2 SMNVEV (reference sequence). CDR3 DNA: TGTGCCAGCAGTCCAAGGAGCGGGAGGCCGAGCTACGAGCAGTACTTC. Amino acid sequence: CASSPRSGRPSYEQYF.

This clonotype was recorded many times. This chain joins TRBV3-1 and TRBJ2-1; 8 bases map to TRBD1. The CDR3 extends over 15 amino acids. Germline CDR1 and CDR2: LGHDT and YNNKEL (reference sequence). The ends lost 4 bases at V and 1 base at J; junction bases unmatched: 3. CDR3 nucleotide sequence: TGTGCCAGCAGCCTACGACAGGGGTCCTACAATGAGCAGTTCTTC. Residues: CASSLRQGSYNEQFF.

This clonotype was picked up a small number of times. V is TRBV28 and J is TRBJ2-2, with a weak D call TRBD2 (5 bases). This CDR3 has 15 residues. Germline CDR1 MDHEN, CDR2 SYDVKM. V was cut by 9 bases and J by 2 bases, with 16 bases left in between. The CDR3 DNA reads TGTGCCAGTGGACTTCTGTCTCTAAACACCGGGGAGCTGTTTTTT. This sequence encodes CASGLLSLNTGELFF. The complete variable domain, with remaining parts taken from reference TRBV28 and TRBJ2-2, reads DVKVTQSSRYLVKRTGEKVFLECVQDMDHENMFWYRQDPGLGLRLIYFSYDVKMKEKGDIPEGYSVSREKKERFSLILESASTNQTSMYLCASGLLSLNTGELFFGEGSRLTVL.

V gene TRBV5-5 combines with J gene TRBJ2-1; the match to TRBD2 covers 12 bases. This CDR3 has 17 amino acids. Germline CDR1 and CDR2: SGHKS and YYEKEE (reference sequence). The V gene end was trimmed by 4 bases and the J gene end by 6 bases; junction bases not matched to a gene: 11. The CDR3 loop reads CASSPRLAGEPFNEQFF. The CDR3 DNA reads TGTGCCAGCAGCCCTCGACTAGCGGGAGAGCCCTTCAATGAGCAGTTCTTC.

This clonotype was observed many times. The J gene is TRBJ1-1, the V gene TRBV12-3 or TRBV12-4, with D possibly being TRBD1 (6 bases). This CDR3 is built from 18 residues. V lost 1 base and J 0 bases, leaving 18 bases between the germline ends. This CDR3 reads CASSLVEVWTDMNTEAFF. Here the CDR3 DNA reads TGTGCCAGCAGTTTAGTAGAGGTCTGGACAGACATGAACACTGAAGCTTTCTTT.

This clonotype has a count of ten or more. The chain couples TRBV27 to TRBJ2-2, with 8 bases fitting TRBD1. This CDR3 region has 12 residues. Germline V gives CDR1 MNHEY, CDR2 SMNVEV (reference sequence). V shed 6 bases and J 6 bases; nucleotides not matched to a gene: 0. The CDR3 bases are TGTGCCAGCAGACAGGGGGCCGGGGAGCTGTTTTTT. It is translated as CASRQGAGELFF.

The rearrangement joins TRBV4-2 to TRBJ1-2; D unclear. CDR3 size: 14 residues. V lost 2 bases and J lost 1, with 8 bases in between. The V gene's germline CDR1 is LGHNA and CDR2 YNFKEQ. The CDR3 loop is CASSQQAVNYGYTF. Written as DNA, the CDR3 is TGTGCCAGCAGCCAACAGGCCGTTAACTATGGCTACACCTTC.

This clonotype was seen a handful of times. The rearrangement joins TRBV5-1 to TRBJ2-1; 10 bases align to TRBD2. The trim removed 4 bases at V and 2 bases at J, leaving 6 bases unmatched. CDR1 SGHRS and CDR2 YFSETQ come from the germline V gene. The CDR3 spans 16 residues. CDR3 residues: CASSIGLAVAYNEQFF. The CDR3 nucleotides are TGCGCCAGCAGCATCGGACTAGCGGTAGCCTACAATGAGCAGTTCTTC.

There are many counts of this clonotype. The chain combines TRBV3-1 with TRBJ2-2; TRBD2 agrees at 8 bases. The CDR3 has 15 residues. The V gene's germline CDR1 is LGHDT and CDR2 YNNKEL (reference sequence). V was clipped by 4 bases and J by 5 bases; unmatched bases: 6. Written as DNA, the CDR3 is TGTGCCAGCAGCCCCGGACTAGCAGTAACCGGGGAGCTGTTTTTT. Amino acid sequence: CASSPGLAVTGELFF. The variable domain in full, completed from reference TRBV3-1 and TRBJ2-2, reads DTAVSQTPKYLVTQMGNDKSIKCEQNLGHDTMYWYKQDSKKFLKIMFSYNNKELIINETVPNRFSPKSPDKAHLNLHINSLELGDSAVYFCASSPGLAVTGELFFGEGSRLTVL.